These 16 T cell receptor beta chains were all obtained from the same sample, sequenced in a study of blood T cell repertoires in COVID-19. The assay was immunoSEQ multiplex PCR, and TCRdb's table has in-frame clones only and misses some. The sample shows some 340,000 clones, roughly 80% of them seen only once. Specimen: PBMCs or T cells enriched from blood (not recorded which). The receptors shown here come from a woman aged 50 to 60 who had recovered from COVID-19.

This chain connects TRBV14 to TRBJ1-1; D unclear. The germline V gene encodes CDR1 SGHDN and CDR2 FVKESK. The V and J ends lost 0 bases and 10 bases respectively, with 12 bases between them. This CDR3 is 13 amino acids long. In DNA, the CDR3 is TGTGCCAGCAGCCAAGATTTGGTCCACGGAGCTTTCTTT. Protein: CASSQDLVHGAFF.

The DNA for the CDR3 is TGTGCCAGCAGCCTCGGGGGGCCGTCGGAGGCTTTCTTT. Translated, it gives CASSLGGPSEAFF. The chain has TRBV5-8 and TRBJ1-1; weak D call: TRBD1 (6 bases). The CDR3 is 13 residues long. Per the germline V gene, CDR1 is SGHTS and CDR2 is YDEGEE. V was trimmed by 4 bases and J by 11 bases, leaving 18 bases between them.

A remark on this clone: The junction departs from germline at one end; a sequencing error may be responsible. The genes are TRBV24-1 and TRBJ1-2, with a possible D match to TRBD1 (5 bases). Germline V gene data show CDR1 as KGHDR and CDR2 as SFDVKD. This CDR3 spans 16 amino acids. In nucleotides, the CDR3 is TGTGCCACCGGTGACCCCCAACAGGACGCTAATGGAGGCTACACCTTC. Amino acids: CATGDPQQDANGGYTF.

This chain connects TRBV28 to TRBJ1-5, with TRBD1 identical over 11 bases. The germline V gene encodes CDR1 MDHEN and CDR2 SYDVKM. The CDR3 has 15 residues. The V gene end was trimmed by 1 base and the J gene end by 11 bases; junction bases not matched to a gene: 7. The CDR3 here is CASSLYWDRGWSQHF. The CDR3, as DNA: TGTGCCAGCAGTTTATATTGGGACAGGGGGTGGTCCCAGCATTTT.

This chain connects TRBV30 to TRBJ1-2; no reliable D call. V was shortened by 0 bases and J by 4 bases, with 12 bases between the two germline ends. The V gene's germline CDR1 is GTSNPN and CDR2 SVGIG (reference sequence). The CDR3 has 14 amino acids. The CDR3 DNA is TGTGCCTGGAGTGTGGCAGGTATCATCTATGGCTACACCTTC. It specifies CAWSVAGIIYGYTF.

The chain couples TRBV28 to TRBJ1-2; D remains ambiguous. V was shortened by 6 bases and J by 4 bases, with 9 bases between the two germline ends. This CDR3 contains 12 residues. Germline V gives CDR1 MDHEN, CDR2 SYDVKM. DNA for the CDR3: TGTGCCAGCAGGAAGGCGGCCTATGGCTACACCTTC. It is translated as CASRKAAYGYTF.

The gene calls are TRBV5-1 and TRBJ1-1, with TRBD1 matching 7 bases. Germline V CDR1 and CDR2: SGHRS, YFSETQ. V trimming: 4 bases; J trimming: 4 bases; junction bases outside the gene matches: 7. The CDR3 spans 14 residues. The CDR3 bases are TGCGCCAGCAGCCTCCAACAGGGGCCCACTGAAGCTTTCTTT. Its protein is CASSLQQGPTEAFF.

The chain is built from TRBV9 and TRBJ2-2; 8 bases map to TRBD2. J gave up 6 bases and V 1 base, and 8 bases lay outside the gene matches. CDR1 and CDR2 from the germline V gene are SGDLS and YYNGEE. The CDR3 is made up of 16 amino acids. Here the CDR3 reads CASSVRSGSSAGELFF. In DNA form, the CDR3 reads TGTGCCAGCAGCGTAAGAAGCGGGAGTTCCGCCGGGGAGCTGTTTTTT. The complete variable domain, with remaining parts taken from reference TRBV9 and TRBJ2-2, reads DSGVTQTPKHLITATGQRVTLRCSPRSGDLSVYWYQQSLDQGLQFLIQYYNGEERAKGNILERFSAQQFPDLHSELNLSSLELGDSALYFCASSVRSGSSAGELFFGEGSRLTVL.

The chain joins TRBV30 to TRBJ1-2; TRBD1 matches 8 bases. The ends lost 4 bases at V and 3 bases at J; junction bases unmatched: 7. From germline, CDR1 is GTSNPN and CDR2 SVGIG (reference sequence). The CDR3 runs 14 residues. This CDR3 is CAWNGQGRYYGYTF. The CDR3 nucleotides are TGTGCCTGGAACGGACAGGGCAGGTACTATGGCTACACCTTC.

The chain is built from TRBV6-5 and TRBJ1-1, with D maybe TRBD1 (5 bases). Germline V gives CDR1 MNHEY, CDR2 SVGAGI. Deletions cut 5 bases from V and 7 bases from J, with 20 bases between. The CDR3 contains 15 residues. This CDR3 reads CASSTLNGGEGEAFF. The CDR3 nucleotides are TGTGCCAGCAGTACCTTAAACGGGGGAGAAGGTGAAGCTTTCTTT.

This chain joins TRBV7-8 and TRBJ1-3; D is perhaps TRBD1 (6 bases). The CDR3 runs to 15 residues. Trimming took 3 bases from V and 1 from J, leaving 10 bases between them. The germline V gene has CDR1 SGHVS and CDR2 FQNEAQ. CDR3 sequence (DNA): TGTGCCAGCAGCTTGGGAACAGGGTCTGGAAACACCATATATTTT. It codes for CASSLGTGSGNTIYF. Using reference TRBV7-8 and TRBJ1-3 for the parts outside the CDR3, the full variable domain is GAGVSQSPRYKVAKRGQDVALRCDPISGHVSLFWYQQALGQGPEFLTYFQNEAQLDKSGLPSDRFFAERPEGSVSTLKIQRTQQEDSAVYLCASSLGTGSGNTIYFGEGSWLTVV.

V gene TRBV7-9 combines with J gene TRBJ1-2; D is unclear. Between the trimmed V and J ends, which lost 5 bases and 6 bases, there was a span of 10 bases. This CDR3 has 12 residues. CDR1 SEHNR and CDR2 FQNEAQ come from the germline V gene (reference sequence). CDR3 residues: CASSQALDGYTF. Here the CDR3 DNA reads TGTGCCAGCAGCCAAGCTTTGGATGGCTACACCTTC.

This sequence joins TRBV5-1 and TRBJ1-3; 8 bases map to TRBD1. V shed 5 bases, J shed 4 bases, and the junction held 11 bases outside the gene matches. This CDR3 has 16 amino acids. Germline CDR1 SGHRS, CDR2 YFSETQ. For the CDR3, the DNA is TGCGCCAGCAGTCTTGAACCCAGGACAGGGGGAAACACCATATATTTT. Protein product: CASSLEPRTGGNTIYF.

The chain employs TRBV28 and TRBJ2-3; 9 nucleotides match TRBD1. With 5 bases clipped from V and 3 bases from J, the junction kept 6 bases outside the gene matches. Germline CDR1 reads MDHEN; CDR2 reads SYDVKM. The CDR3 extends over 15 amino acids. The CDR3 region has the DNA TGTGCCAGCAGTCTGGACAGGGGTCGGACAGATACGCAGTATTTT. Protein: CASSLDRGRTDTQYF.

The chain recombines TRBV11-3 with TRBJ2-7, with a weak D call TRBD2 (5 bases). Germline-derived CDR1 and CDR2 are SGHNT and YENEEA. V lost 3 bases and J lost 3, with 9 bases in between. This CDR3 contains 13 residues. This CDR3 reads CASSFGEIYEQYF. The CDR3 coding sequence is TGTGCCAGCAGCTTCGGGGAAATCTACGAGCAGTACTTC.

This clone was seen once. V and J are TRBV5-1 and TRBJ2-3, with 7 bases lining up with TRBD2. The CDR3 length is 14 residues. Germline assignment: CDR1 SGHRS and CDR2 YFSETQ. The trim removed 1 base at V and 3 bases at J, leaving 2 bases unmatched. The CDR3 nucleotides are TGCGCCAGCAGCTTGCCGGGGGGAACAGATACGCAGTATTTT. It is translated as CASSLPGGTDTQYF. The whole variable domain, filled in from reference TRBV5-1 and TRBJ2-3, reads KAGVTQTPRYLIKTRGQQVTLSCSPISGHRSVSWYQQTPGQGLQFLFEYFSETQRNKGNFPGRFSGRQFSNSRSEMNVSTLELGDSALYLCASSLPGGTDTQYFGPGTRLTVL.